Sequencing of this T cell receptor (beta chain) was carried out in a study of T-cell reconstitution after alpha-beta-depleted transplantation in children. Many counts were recorded for this clonotype. CDR3 length: 15 residues. CDR1 and CDR2 from the germline V gene are LGHNA and YNFKEQ. The V end lost 0 bases, the J end lost 4 bases, and 10 bases lay between the germline ends. It was with unique molecular identifiers that the TCRbeta library was prepared. MiXCR, run by TCRdb on the PCR reads, gives a single entry per CDR3 protein. The repertoire has around 680,000 distinct CDR3 sequences, approximately 17% of them found once; the top ten carry around 0.96%.

The V and J genes are TRBV4-2 and TRBJ2-1; D ambiguous. Sequences were derived from PBMCs from the stem cell graft donor, sampled from the stem cell graft. The sequence was obtained from a human donor who donated a stem cell graft to a child with acute myeloid leukemia. The CDR3 region has the DNA TGTGCCAGCAGCCAAGAACTGGACCATTACAATGAGCAGTTCTTC. It encodes CASSQELDHYNEQFF.